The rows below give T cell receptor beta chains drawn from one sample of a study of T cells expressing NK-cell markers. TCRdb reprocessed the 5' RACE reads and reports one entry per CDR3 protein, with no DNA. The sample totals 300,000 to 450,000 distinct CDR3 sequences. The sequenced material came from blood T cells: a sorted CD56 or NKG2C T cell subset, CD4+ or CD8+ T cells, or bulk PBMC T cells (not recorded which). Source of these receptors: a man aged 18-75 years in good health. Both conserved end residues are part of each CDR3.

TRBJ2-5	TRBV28	CASSSARQTQETQYF
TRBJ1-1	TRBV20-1	CSARVYPDGLAFF
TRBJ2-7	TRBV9	CASSSTGTGNEQYF
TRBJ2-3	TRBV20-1	CSARSYEGLSDTQYF
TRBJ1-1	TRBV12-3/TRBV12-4	CASKKGRTEAFF
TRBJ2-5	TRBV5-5	CASSWYASGTGFRETQYF
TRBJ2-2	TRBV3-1	CASSQGVGAGELFF
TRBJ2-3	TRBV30	CAWRVAGGPGLADTQYF
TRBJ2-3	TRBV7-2	CASSATYLGTDTQYF
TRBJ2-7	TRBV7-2	CASSLKAGYYYEQYF
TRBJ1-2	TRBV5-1	CASSSPRGQGAMDYGYTF